What follows are 20 T cell receptor beta chains derived from one specimen sequenced in a study of blood T cell repertoires in COVID-19. Generated by immunoSEQ multiplex PCR, the TCRdb table keeps only in-frame clones and is missing some. Of about 270,000 clones listed, 80% to 90% are singletons. Material for sequencing was PBMCs or T cells enriched from blood (not recorded which). The receptors were sampled from a woman younger than 30 who had recovered from COVID-19.

The V call is TRBV25-1, the J call TRBJ2-3; perhaps TRBD1 as D (6 bases). CDR1 is MGHDK, CDR2 SYGVNS, per germline. This CDR3 contains 13 residues. V lost 3 bases and J lost 8, with 12 bases in between. In nucleotides, the CDR3 is TGTGCCAGCAGTGACTCGGACAGAGCTACGCAGTATTTT. Protein: CASSDSDRATQYF.

The gene calls are TRBV2 and TRBJ1-2, with D perhaps TRBD1 (5 bases). Trimming cost V 1 base and J 0 bases, with 6 bases left between them. The CDR3 consists of 14 residues. CDR1 and CDR2 (germline): SNHLY, FYNNEI. For the CDR3, the DNA is TGTGCCAGCAGTGAAGGACAGCCTAACTATGGCTACACCTTC. As protein: CASSEGQPNYGYTF. Combining the CDR3 with reference TRBV2 and TRBJ1-2 gives the whole variable domain EPEVTQTPSHQVTQMGQEVILRCVPISNHLYFYWYRQILGQKVEFLVSFYNNEISEKSEIFDDQFSVERPDGSNFTLKIRSTKLEDSAMYFCASSEGQPNYGYTFGSGTRLTVV.

This chain links TRBV6-1 with TRBJ1-5; 8 bases match TRBD1. This CDR3 is 15 amino acids long. Germline CDR1 is MNHNS and CDR2 is SASEGT. V trimming: 2 bases; J trimming: 6 bases; junction bases outside the gene matches: 6. The CDR3 sequence is CASSEFQGASQPQHF. The CDR3 DNA sequence: TGTGCCAGCAGTGAATTCCAGGGGGCGAGTCAGCCCCAGCATTTT.

The V call is TRBV7-2, the J call TRBJ2-1, with TRBD2 matching 9 bases. The junction had 10 bases not matched to a gene; V was cut back by 6 bases and J by 7 bases. Germline lookup yields CDR1 SGHTA and CDR2 FQGNSA. This CDR3 is 15 amino acids long. The CDR3 loop is CASSFASGAWNEQFF. In DNA, the CDR3 is TGTGCCAGCAGTTTCGCTAGCGGGGCATGGAATGAGCAGTTCTTC.

J is TRBJ2-3 and V is TRBV9; 11 positions agree with TRBD2. The germline gives CDR1 SGDLS, CDR2 YYNGEE. V lost 4 bases and J lost 2; bases outside the gene matches: 6. This CDR3 is 16 amino acids long. CDR3 region: CASSTGTSGYTDTQYF. DNA of the CDR3: TGTGCCAGCAGCACTGGGACTAGCGGATACACAGATACGCAGTATTTT.

V is TRBV7-9 and J is TRBJ2-1; TRBD2 is a possible D gene (5 bases). Trimming took 1 base from V and 5 from J, leaving 15 bases between them. CDR1 SEHNR and CDR2 FQNEAQ come from the germline V gene (reference sequence). This CDR3 contains 16 residues. CDR3 sequence (DNA): TGTGCCAGCAGCTTAGGCTCCCCAGACGGGGACAATGAGCAGTTCTTC. Protein: CASSLGSPDGDNEQFF. Combining the CDR3 with reference TRBV7-9 and TRBJ2-1 gives the whole variable domain DTGVSQNPRHKITKRGQNVTFRCDPISEHNRLYWYRQTLGQGPEFLTYFQNEAQLEKSRLLSDRFSAERPKGSFSTLEIQRTEQGDSAMYLCASSLGSPDGDNEQFFGPGTRLTVL.

This chain joins TRBV7-3 and TRBJ1-2; TRBD1 aligns across 9 bases. Germline lookup yields CDR1 SGHTA and CDR2 FQGTGA. V gave up 5 bases and J gave up 6 bases; unmatched junction bases: 10. The CDR3 is 15 amino acids. The CDR3, as DNA: TGTGCCAGCAGCCAAAACCCCTGGACAGGGGATGGCTACACCTTC. It encodes CASSQNPWTGDGYTF. Using reference TRBV7-3 and TRBJ1-2 for the parts outside the CDR3, the full variable domain is GAGVSQTPSNKVTEKGKYVELRCDPISGHTALYWYRQSLGQGPEFLIYFQGTGAADDSGLPNDRFFAVRPEGSVSTLKIQRTERGDSAVYLCASSQNPWTGDGYTFGSGTRLTVV.

This clone was counted once. The rearrangement uses TRBV2 and TRBJ1-1; 7 bases map to TRBD1. V shed 6 bases and J 3 bases; nucleotides not matched to a gene: 7. Germline CDR1 reads SNHLY; CDR2 reads FYNNEI. The length of the CDR3 is 14 residues. CDR3 nucleotides: TGTGCCAGCAGCTCGACAGGGAGAGACACTGAAGCTTTCTTT. Protein sequence: CASSSTGRDTEAFF.

The J gene is TRBJ2-5, the V gene TRBV27; 7 nucleotides line up with TRBD2. Germline V gives CDR1 MNHEY, CDR2 SMNVEV (reference sequence). Trimming took 4 bases from V and 1 from J; bases not matched to a gene: 12. The CDR3 consists of 17 residues. CDR3 DNA: TGTGCCAGCAGTTCCCCCCTCGAAGCGGGGAGCCAAGAGACCCAGTACTTC. As protein: CASSSPLEAGSQETQYF.

This clone was recorded only once. The chain recombines TRBV20-1 with TRBJ2-7; D perhaps matches TRBD2 (5 bases). The V gene's germline CDR1 is DFQATT and CDR2 SNEGSKA (reference sequence). V was pared by 3 bases and J by 1 base, with 16 bases between. This CDR3 is built from 15 residues. CDR3 sequence: CSASPPHGDSYEQYF. The CDR3 coding sequence is TGCAGTGCTAGTCCCCCACACGGGGATTCCTACGAGCAGTACTTC.

The rearrangement joins TRBV5-1 to TRBJ2-7; 12 nucleotides match TRBD1. The CDR3 loop spans 16 amino acids. Germline V gives CDR1 SGHRS, CDR2 YFSETQ. J lost 7 bases, V lost 0 bases, and 8 bases had no gene match. The CDR3: CASSLGWGQGAREQYF. In nucleotides, the CDR3 is TGCGCCAGCAGCTTGGGGTGGGGACAGGGGGCGAGGGAGCAGTACTTC.

The chain joins TRBV3-1 (or the pseudogene TRBV3-2) to TRBJ1-1, with 7 bases lining up with TRBD1. Trimming at V came to 2 bases and at J to 6 bases, leaving 3 bases not matched to a gene. Germline V gives CDR1 LGHDT, CDR2 YNNKEL (reference sequence). The CDR3 length is 13 residues. This CDR3 reads CASSQQGGSEAFF. In DNA form, the CDR3 reads TGTGCCAGCAGCCAACAGGGGGGATCTGAAGCTTTCTTT.

The rearrangement links TRBV15 to TRBJ2-1; 11 bases align to TRBD2. V lost 1 base, J lost 4 bases, and 6 bases stayed unmatched. The CDR3 is 17 amino acids. The germline gives CDR1 LNHNV, CDR2 YYDKDF (reference sequence). CDR3 residues: CATSRGATSGEYNEQFF. In nucleotides, the CDR3 is TGTGCCACCAGCAGAGGCGCGACTAGCGGGGAATACAATGAGCAGTTCTTC.

The chain couples TRBV30 to TRBJ1-1; the match to TRBD1 covers 7 bases. This CDR3 spans 14 amino acids. The germline V gene has CDR1 GTSNPN and CDR2 SVGIG (reference sequence). V lost 0 bases and J lost 5; bases outside the gene matches: 6. CDR3 in DNA: TGTGCCTGGAGTGTACAGGGGTTGGGGACTGAAGCTTTCTTT. This encodes CAWSVQGLGTEAFF.

This clone appeared a single time. This chain uses TRBV19 with TRBJ1-5, with TRBD1 as a possible D gene (6 bases). Per germline, CDR1 LNHDA and CDR2 SQIVND (reference sequence). The length of the CDR3 is 15 residues. V gave up 3 bases and J gave up 7 bases, with 16 bases separating them. CDR3 loop: CASSIRPTGSQPQHF. DNA for the CDR3: TGTGCCAGTAGTATTAGACCGACAGGAAGCCAGCCCCAGCATTTT.

The chain has TRBV9 and TRBJ1-6; TRBD1 agrees at 7 bases. V shed 0 bases, J shed 6 bases, and the junction held 12 bases outside the gene matches. Germline CDR1 SGDLS, CDR2 YYNGEE. The CDR3 extends over 18 amino acids. The CDR3 coding sequence is TGTGCCAGCAGCGTAGCTACAAAGGAGGGACAGTTTAATTCACCCCTCCACTTT. Translating gives CASSVATKEGQFNSPLHF.

V is TRBV3-1 (or the pseudogene TRBV3-2) and J is TRBJ2-7; 9 bases are shared with TRBD1. Germline V gene sequence: CDR1 LGHDT, CDR2 YNNKEL (reference sequence). The CDR3 is made up of 15 amino acids. Unmatched junction bases numbered 6, after V lost 4 bases and J lost 2 bases. The CDR3 coding sequence is TGTGCCAGCAGCCGAGGACAGGGGCTAACCTACGAGCAGTACTTC. This encodes CASSRGQGLTYEQYF.

DNA of the CDR3: TGTGCCAGTAGTGTGGGACAGGACTCTAGCACAGATACGCAGTATTTT. This gives the protein CASSVGQDSSTDTQYF. The rearrangement uses TRBV19 and TRBJ2-3; 8 bases are a match to TRBD1. Unmatched junction bases numbered 7, after V lost 5 bases and J lost 0 bases. CDR3 length equals 16 residues. Per the germline V gene, CDR1 is LNHDA and CDR2 is SQIVND (reference sequence).

The chain employs TRBV28 and TRBJ1-1; tentative D call: TRBD1 (5 bases). The CDR3 length is 15 residues. V dropped 4 bases and J dropped 1 base, with 13 bases sitting between them. Germline values: CDR1 MDHEN, CDR2 SYDVKM. DNA of the CDR3: TGTGCCAGCAGTTCGCCCGGGGGACCGAACACTGAAGCTTTCTTT. This translates into CASSSPGGPNTEAFF. The full variable domain, in which reference TRBV28 and TRBJ1-1 provide the parts outside the CDR3, is DVKVTQSSRYLVKRTGEKVFLECVQDMDHENMFWYRQDPGLGLRLIYFSYDVKMKEKGDIPEGYSVSREKKERFSLILESASTNQTSMYLCASSSPGGPNTEAFFGQGTRLTVV.

The chain joins TRBV5-1 to TRBJ2-7; 8 bases are a match to TRBD2. The ends lost 4 bases at V and 7 bases at J; junction bases unmatched: 7. This CDR3 has 13 residues. CDR1 and CDR2 from the germline V gene are SGHRS and YFSETQ. The CDR3 here is CASSLTSDWEQYF. CDR3 DNA: TGCGCCAGCAGCCTGACTAGCGACTGGGAGCAGTACTTC.